This TCR beta chain was recovered during a study of blood T cell repertoires in COVID-19 (dated by TCRdb to the early 2020s). With respect to the entire study: Samples from collaborators originated in the United States, Italy and Spain and spanned both the acute and convalescent phases of COVID-19. The material from the prospective study consisted of cDNA or gDNA derived from T cells, B-cell-depleted T cells, or PBMCs. Deeply sampled blood TCRbeta repertoires from subjects exposed to, actively infected with, or recovered from COVID-19 were included in the dataset. The repertoires were released in a freely available public database intended as a resource for research on the immune response to SARS-CoV-2. The samples were drawn from two sources: the first 160 participants of the ongoing ImmuneRACE study, and 1,200 or so subjects contributed by 6 global collaborators. The sample metadata nearly always contained a de-identified subject ID, COVID-19 status, age in years and sex. Where available, HLA class I and class II types were obtained from metadata supplied by the sample provider rather than from assay-based typing. Paper-wide results and their limitations: The quantity of clinical and demographic metadata differed by source and by participant and was supplied without curation.

The collaborating institutions used their own protocols to collect whole blood in K2EDTA tubes. For TCRbeta analysis, collaborators shipped samples as frozen whole blood, isolated PBMCs, or DNA extracted from either of those sample types. The sample holds many counts of this clone. Its cognate antigen has yet to be identified. No base quality information exists; no much larger clone differs at one position. TCRbeta CDR3 regions were amplified from genomic DNA using the immunoSEQ Assay, a bias-controlled multiplex PCR. Per the original workflow: Within the assay, amplification of reference gene primers was used to estimate how many nucleated cells each sample contained. Sequence reads were collapsed and filtered to measure the absolute abundance of every unique TCRbeta CDR3 rearrangement. For each sample, productive Simpson clonality was calculated by taking the square root of Simpson's diversity index across productive rearrangements. As stored in TCRdb, this immuneACCESS dataset retains in-frame rearrangements with V and J assigned. A fraction of the clones does not appear; measured against another copy, unresolved V genes explain less than half of the discrepancy, and the remainder lacks a known reason. D and trimming were read from the DNA, whereas the V and J calls and clone size are those reported in that table. The sample table lists a few hundred thousand clones, approximately 91% of them with a count of one. The ten largest clones capture more than 7.5% of the sample.

The CDR3 goes from the cysteine to the phenylalanine over 13 residues. Only the CDR3 portion is preserved as DNA: 39 bases, with reading frame beginning at the first base. V lost 5 bases and J lost 0 bases; the stretch between them is 8 bases long. The chain couples TRBV12-3 or TRBV12-4 to TRBJ2-7, and perhaps TRBD1 as D gene, on 5 matching bases. The receptor was derived from a man younger than 35 with active or convalescent COVID-19. Sample: peripheral blood. The CDR3 reads CASSKTDSYEQYF. The nucleotide sequence reads TGTGCCAGCAGTAAGACAGACTCCTACGAGCAGTACTTC.